The 31 T cell receptor beta chains presented below share a single source sample, sequenced in a study of shared clonotypes between healthy human individuals. Libraries were prepared by immunoSEQ multiplex PCR; TCRdb keeps only in-frame clonotypes and omits some of them. This table holds roughly 2 million clones, roughly 95% found once. Sequencing was performed on naive CD4+ T cells sorted from blood. Subset: CD45RA+ positively selected. The receptor set was obtained from a man aged 18-30 years in good health.

The gene calls are TRBV9 and TRBJ2-6, with TRBD2 identical over 7 bases. J lost 2 bases, V lost 0 bases, and 5 bases had no gene match. The CDR3 runs 17 residues. Germline V lookup: CDR1 SGDLS, CDR2 YYNGEE. The CDR3 region is CASSVAAGVTGANVLTF. The CDR3 bases are TGTGCCAGCAGCGTAGCGGCGGGAGTGACTGGGGCCAACGTCCTGACTTTC.

The gene calls are TRBV6-6 and TRBJ1-2; TRBD1 matches at 11 bases. CDR1 is MNHNY and CDR2 is SVGAGI in the germline V gene (reference sequence). The CDR3 runs 15 residues. V was pared by 5 bases and J by 7 bases, with 9 bases of the junction left unmatched. The DNA for the CDR3 is TGTGCCAGCAGTAGAGCCGGGACAGGGGGGCTTGGCTACACCTTC. Encoded protein: CASSRAGTGGLGYTF.

A single count supports this clone. The chain employs TRBV7-9 and TRBJ1-1, with TRBD1 as a possible D gene (5 bases). The CDR3 length is 14 residues. Germline CDR1 is SEHNR and CDR2 is FQNEAQ (reference sequence). Trimming removed 1 base from V and 0 bases from J, with 6 bases in between. The CDR3 is CASSLEQVNTEAFF. The CDR3 DNA reads TGTGCCAGCAGCTTAGAACAGGTGAACACTGAAGCTTTCTTT.

This rearrangement joins TRBV28 to TRBJ2-5; 8 bases fit TRBD1. Germline V gives CDR1 MDHEN, CDR2 SYDVKM. This CDR3 has 15 residues. Trimming took 5 bases from V and 1 from J; bases not matched to a gene: 6. This CDR3 is CASSPRQGPQETQYF. The DNA for the CDR3 is TGTGCCAGCAGTCCCAGACAGGGGCCCCAAGAGACCCAGTACTTC.

The chain joins TRBV19 to TRBJ1-5, with D possibly matching TRBD1 (6 bases). CDR3 length: 14 amino acids. Deletions cut 4 bases from V and 4 bases from J, with 11 bases between. Germline CDR1 reads LNHDA; CDR2 reads SQIVND (reference sequence). For the CDR3, the DNA is TGTGCCAGTAGTAAGGCAGGGGTAAATCAGCCCCAGCATTTT. Translated: CASSKAGVNQPQHF.

The gene calls are TRBV5-6 and TRBJ2-3; a possible D gene is TRBD2 (6 bases). This CDR3 spans 16 amino acids. Trimming removed 5 bases at V and 1 base at J, with 17 bases between. Looked up from germline, CDR1 is SGHDT and CDR2 is YYEEEE. CDR3 in DNA: TGTGCCAGCAGTCCGACTAGGGGTTACGGCACAGATACGCAGTATTTT. It is translated as CASSPTRGYGTDTQYF.

V gene TRBV2 combines with J gene TRBJ2-3, with TRBD2 matching 10 bases. Germline loops: CDR1 SNHLY, CDR2 FYNNEI. Unmatched junction bases numbered 4, after V lost 4 bases and J lost 0 bases. The CDR3 runs to 16 residues. CDR3 nucleotide sequence: TGTGCCAGCAGTGTCCTGACTAGCGGGAGCACAGATACGCAGTATTTT. This translates into CASSVLTSGSTDTQYF.

About this clone itself: Germline and junction disagree at one end, which may indicate a read error. The identical CDR3 is also encoded by other nucleotide sequences in the sample. The chain uses TRBV10-3 and TRBJ1-4; D unresolved. The CDR3 is 14 amino acids. Looked up from germline, CDR1 is ENHRY and CDR2 is SYGVKD. The CDR3 is CAIKAGGSAEKLFF. CDR3 coding DNA: TGTGCTATCAAGGCGGGAGGGTCGGCAGAAAAACTGTTTTTT.

The genes are TRBV5-1 and TRBJ2-3; the D gene is possibly TRBD1 (6 bases). This CDR3 is built from 14 residues. V lost 4 bases and J lost 2, with 11 bases in between. CDR1 is SGHRS, CDR2 YFSETQ, per germline. The CDR3 sequence: CASSGTGNTDTQYF. Here the CDR3 DNA reads TGCGCCAGCAGCGGAACAGGGAACACAGATACGCAGTATTTT.

The count of this clone is one. The rearrangement joins TRBV6-1 to TRBJ2-7, with D unresolved. This CDR3 spans 13 amino acids. Trimming removed 7 bases at V and 4 bases at J, with 14 bases between. The V gene's germline CDR1 is MNHNS and CDR2 SASEGT. The CDR3 sequence is CASKGSTEYEQYF. The CDR3 nucleotides read TGTGCCAGCAAAGGGTCGACTGAGTACGAGCAGTACTTC.

This clone was seen just once. The chain recombines TRBV4-2 with TRBJ1-3; D gene ambiguous. The CDR3 totals 16 residues. Per the germline V gene, CDR1 is LGHNA and CDR2 is YNFKEQ. Between the trimmed V and J ends, which lost 1 base and 4 bases, there was a span of 14 bases. The CDR3 is CASSQVYSAVGNTIYF. The DNA for the CDR3 is TGTGCCAGCAGCCAAGTTTATTCAGCAGTCGGAAACACCATATATTTT.

The V gene is TRBV6-1, the J gene TRBJ1-1, with TRBD1 as a possible D gene (5 bases). Trimming left V 3 bases short and J 1 base short, with 12 bases between. CDR1 MNHNS and CDR2 SASEGT come from the germline V gene. This CDR3 has 15 amino acids. For the CDR3, the DNA is TGTGCCAGCAGTGACAAAGACAGTCGGAACACTGAAGCTTTCTTT. It specifies CASSDKDSRNTEAFF.

This rearrangement joins TRBV5-4 to TRBJ2-7, with 10 bases lining up with TRBD1. This CDR3 is built from 15 residues. CDR1 and CDR2 (germline): SGHNT, YYREEE (reference sequence). Trimming cost V 1 base and J 3 bases; bases outside gene matches: 4. The CDR3 DNA reads TGTGCCAGCAGCTTGAACCGGGACAGGGGCTACGAGCAGTACTTC. This sequence encodes CASSLNRDRGYEQYF.

The rearrangement uses TRBV19 and TRBJ1-1; D unclear. The CDR3 has 13 amino acids. CDR1 and CDR2 from the germline V gene are LNHDA and SQIVND (reference sequence). V lost 6 bases, J lost 0 bases, and 8 bases lay in between. In DNA, the CDR3 is TGTGCCAGTAGAGAGCGACTGAACACTGAAGCTTTCTTT. Protein: CASRERLNTEAFF.

V gene TRBV20-1 combines with J gene TRBJ2-1; D uncertain. Trimming cost V 5 bases and J 10 bases, with 12 bases left between them. Germline CDR1 reads DFQATT; CDR2 reads SNEGSKA (reference sequence). The CDR3 extends over 11 amino acids. The CDR3, as DNA: TGCAGTGCTTCTCCGGAGAACGAGCAGTTCTTC. This translates into CSASPENEQFF.

The chain uses TRBV11-2 and TRBJ2-7, with 14 bases fitting TRBD2. The germline gives CDR1 SGHAT, CDR2 FQNNGV. The CDR3 loop spans 14 amino acids. J was trimmed by 6 bases and V by 4 bases; bases with no gene match: 2. Written as DNA, the CDR3 is TGTGCCAGCAGCTCGGGACTAGCGGGAGTCGAGCAGTACTTC. It translates to CASSSGLAGVEQYF.

This clone was recorded only once. The chain carries TRBV7-2 and TRBJ2-5; the D is unclear. Trimming removed 4 bases at V and 4 bases at J, with 10 bases between. This CDR3 region has 13 residues. Germline V gene lookup returns CDR1 SGHTA and CDR2 FQGNSA. The CDR3 DNA reads as TGTGCCAGCAGCTGGGGATCGGGAGAGACCCAGTACTTC. Translated: CASSWGSGETQYF.

This rearrangement joins TRBV6-5 to TRBJ2-1; D is perhaps TRBD2 (6 bases). Germline loops: CDR1 MNHEY, CDR2 SVGAGI. The CDR3 covers 14 residues. Between the trimmed V and J ends, which lost 1 base and 6 bases, there was a span of 10 bases. The CDR3: CASSYWGDGNEQFF. The CDR3 DNA reads as TGTGCCAGCAGTTACTGGGGGGACGGCAATGAGCAGTTCTTC.

The chain uses TRBV7-9 and TRBJ2-5; D is perhaps TRBD1 (5 bases). V was trimmed by 2 bases and J by 5 bases, leaving 12 bases between them. The CDR3 covers 14 residues. Germline CDR1 reads SEHNR; CDR2 reads FQNEAQ (reference sequence). The CDR3 DNA follows: TGTGCCAGCAGCTTACTTAAGGGGTCTGAGACCCAGTACTTC. This translates into CASSLLKGSETQYF.

About this clone itself: One junction end disagrees with the germline gene, perhaps due to a read error. The V gene is TRBV11-2, the J gene TRBJ1-2, with TRBD1 as a possible D gene (6 bases). CDR1 and CDR2 from the germline V gene are SGHAT and FQNNGV. The length of the CDR3 is 17 residues. The CDR3 DNA is TGTGCCAGCAGCCTAGATGGAAGATGGACAGCGAACTATGGCTACACCTTC. This codes for CASSLDGRWTANYGYTF.

The J gene is TRBJ2-5, the V gene TRBV6-6, with 8 bases that match TRBD1. Near its end, the DNA agrees better with TRBJ2-7, so the J call may be wrong. The CDR3 has 14 residues. CDR1 and CDR2 (germline): MNHNY, SVGAGI (reference sequence). The CDR3 protein is CASSYGQGALEQYF. Here the CDR3 DNA reads TGTGCCAGCAGTTACGGACAGGGAGCCCTCGAGCAGTACTTC.

Details on this clone: The sample contains more than one DNA sequence encoding this CDR3. The gene calls are TRBV7-2 and TRBJ2-5, with TRBD1 identical over 9 bases. The V and J ends lost 1 base and 5 bases, in that order; junction bases with no gene match: 2. In germline, CDR1 is SGHTA, CDR2 FQGNSA. The CDR3 spans 14 residues. The CDR3: CASSLDRGPETQYF. Here the CDR3 DNA reads TGTGCCAGCAGCTTAGACAGGGGGCCGGAGACCCAGTACTTC.

The chain carries TRBV7-2 and TRBJ1-4; 9 bases align to TRBD1. CDR3 length: 14 residues. With 7 bases clipped from V and 7 bases from J, the junction kept 7 bases outside the gene matches. CDR1 and CDR2 (germline): SGHTA, FQGNSA. CDR3 nucleotide sequence: TGTGCCAGCAAGGAAGGGACAGGGCGTGAAAAACTGTTTTTT. Residues: CASKEGTGREKLFF.

The chain has TRBV7-2 and TRBJ2-1; 10 bases agree with TRBD2. The CDR3 runs to 15 residues. V dropped 5 bases and J dropped 8; count of bases not matched to a gene: 9. Per germline, CDR1 SGHTA and CDR2 FQGNSA. CDR3 protein: CASSRAGGPVDEQFF. The DNA of the CDR3 is TGTGCCAGCAGCCGAGCGGGAGGGCCTGTCGATGAGCAGTTCTTC.

The CDR3 bases are TGCGCCAGCAGCCCTCCGATCCCCGAGGGACGGACCTATGGCTACACCTTC. Protein: CASSPPIPEGRTYGYTF. V usage is TRBV4-1 and J usage is TRBJ1-2, with a weak D call TRBD1 (5 bases). CDR3 length: 17 amino acids. With 4 bases removed from V and 4 bases from J, the gap between germline ends came to 22 bases. Germline-derived CDR1 and CDR2 are MGHRA and YSYEKL.

This chain uses TRBV5-4 with TRBJ2-2; D is unclear. CDR3 size: 14 residues. Germline CDR1 reads SGHNT; CDR2 reads YYREEE (reference sequence). The V end was cut by 0 bases, the J end by 1 base, with 4 bases between. CDR3 sequence reads: CASSLDLNTGELFF. The CDR3 DNA sequence: TGTGCCAGCAGCTTGGACCTGAACACCGGGGAGCTGTTTTTT.

The chain combines TRBV14 with TRBJ1-6; TRBD1 might be the D (5 bases). V was cut by 2 bases and J by 7 bases, with 18 bases left in between. CDR3 length: 17 residues. Germline assignment: CDR1 SGHDN and CDR2 FVKESK. The CDR3 loop is CASSQIIGGRANSPLHF. CDR3 coding DNA: TGTGCCAGCAGCCAAATTATCGGAGGCAGGGCGAATTCACCCCTCCACTTT.

This chain uses TRBV4-1 with TRBJ1-6, with D perhaps matching TRBD1 (5 bases). The CDR3 has 19 residues. V lost 4 bases to trimming and J lost 4 bases, with 23 bases between them. Germline V gene data show CDR1 as MGHRA and CDR2 as YSYEKL. Here the CDR3 reads CASSPARLGFGAYNSPLHF. CDR3 DNA: TGCGCCAGCAGCCCAGCCCGACTCGGATTTGGGGCTTATAATTCACCCCTCCACTTT.

The V call is TRBV5-1, the J call TRBJ1-2, with no clear D. CDR3 length equals 14 residues. Trimming removed 0 bases at V and 2 bases at J, with 8 bases between. CDR1 SGHRS and CDR2 YFSETQ come from the germline V gene. The CDR3 sequence is CASSLESQNYGYTF. The CDR3 DNA sequence: TGCGCCAGCAGCTTGGAATCACAGAACTATGGCTACACCTTC.

The genes are TRBV9 and TRBJ2-5; maybe TRBD2 (5 bases). V was shortened by 0 bases and J by 0 bases, with 9 bases between the two germline ends. CDR3 length: 15 amino acids. Germline CDR1 and CDR2: SGDLS and YYNGEE. CDR3: CASSVGNSDQETQYF. In DNA form, the CDR3 reads TGTGCCAGCAGCGTAGGTAATAGCGACCAAGAGACCCAGTACTTC.

The J gene is TRBJ2-5, the V gene TRBV11-1; D not certain. This CDR3 is built from 13 residues. Germline CDR1 reads SGHAT; CDR2 reads FQDESV (reference sequence). V gave up 5 bases and J gave up 4 bases, with 11 bases separating them. The CDR3 coding sequence is TGTGCCAGCAGCACACGGTCTGGAGAGACCCAGTACTTC. Its protein product is CASSTRSGETQYF.